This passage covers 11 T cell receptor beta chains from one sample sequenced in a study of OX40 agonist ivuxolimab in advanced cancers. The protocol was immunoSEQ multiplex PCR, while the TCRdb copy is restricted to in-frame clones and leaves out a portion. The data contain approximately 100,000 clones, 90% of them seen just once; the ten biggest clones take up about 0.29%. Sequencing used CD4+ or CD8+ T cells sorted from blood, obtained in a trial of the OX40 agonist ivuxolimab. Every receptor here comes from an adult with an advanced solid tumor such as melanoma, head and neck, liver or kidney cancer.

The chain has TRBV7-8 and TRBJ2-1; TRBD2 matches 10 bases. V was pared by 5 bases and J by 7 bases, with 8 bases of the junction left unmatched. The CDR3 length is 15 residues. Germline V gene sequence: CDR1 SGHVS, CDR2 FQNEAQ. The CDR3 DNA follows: TGTGCCAGCAGCACCCTAGCGGGAGAGAAGAATGAGCAGTTCTTC. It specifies CASSTLAGEKNEQFF.

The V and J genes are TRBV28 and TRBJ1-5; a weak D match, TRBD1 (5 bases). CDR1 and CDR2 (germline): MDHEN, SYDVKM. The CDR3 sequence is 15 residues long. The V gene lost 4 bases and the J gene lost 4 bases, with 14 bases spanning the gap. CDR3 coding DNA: TGTGCCAGCAGTTCTGGAGGGGCAAGAAATCAGCCCCAGCATTTT. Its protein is CASSSGGARNQPQHF.

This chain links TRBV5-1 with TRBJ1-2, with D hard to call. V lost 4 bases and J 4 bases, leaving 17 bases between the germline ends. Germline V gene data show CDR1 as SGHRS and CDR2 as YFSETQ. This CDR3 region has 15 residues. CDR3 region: CASSPGSSFLYGYTF. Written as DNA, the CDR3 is TGCGCCAGCAGCCCGGGCTCGTCTTTCCTCTATGGCTACACCTTC.

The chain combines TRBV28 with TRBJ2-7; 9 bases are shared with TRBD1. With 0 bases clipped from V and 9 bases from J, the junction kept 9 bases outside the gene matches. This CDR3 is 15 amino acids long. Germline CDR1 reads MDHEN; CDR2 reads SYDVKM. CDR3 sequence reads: CASSLWTGGNLGQYF. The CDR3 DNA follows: TGTGCCAGCAGTTTATGGACAGGGGGGAACTTAGGGCAGTACTTC.

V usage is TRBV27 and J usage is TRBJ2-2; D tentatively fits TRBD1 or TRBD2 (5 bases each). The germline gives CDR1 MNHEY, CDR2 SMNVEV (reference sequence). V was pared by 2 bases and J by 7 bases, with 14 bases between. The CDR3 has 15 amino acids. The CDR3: CASSLRGRSYGELFF. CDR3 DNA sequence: TGTGCCAGCAGTTTACGGGGACGATCTTACGGGGAGCTGTTTTTT.

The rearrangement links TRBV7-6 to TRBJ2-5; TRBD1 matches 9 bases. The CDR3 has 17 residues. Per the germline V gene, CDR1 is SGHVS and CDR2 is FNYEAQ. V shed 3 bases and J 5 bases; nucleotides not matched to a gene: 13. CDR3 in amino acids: CASSFGDRGMVQETQYF. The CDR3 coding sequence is TGTGCCAGCAGCTTTGGAGACAGGGGGATGGTGCAGGAGACCCAGTACTTC.

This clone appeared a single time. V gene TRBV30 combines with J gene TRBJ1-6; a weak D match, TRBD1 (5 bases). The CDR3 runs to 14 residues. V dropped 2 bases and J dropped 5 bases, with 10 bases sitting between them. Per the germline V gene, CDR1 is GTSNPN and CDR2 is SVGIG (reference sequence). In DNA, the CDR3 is TGTGCCTGGAGTCCCGGGACGGATAATTCACCCCTCCACTTT. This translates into CAWSPGTDNSPLHF.

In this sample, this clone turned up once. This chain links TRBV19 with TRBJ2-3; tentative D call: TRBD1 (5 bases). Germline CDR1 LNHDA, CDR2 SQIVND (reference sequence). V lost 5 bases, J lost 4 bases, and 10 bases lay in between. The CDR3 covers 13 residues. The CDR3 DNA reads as TGTGCCAGTAGTCGAGGCAGGGCAGATACGCAGTATTTT. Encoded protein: CASSRGRADTQYF.

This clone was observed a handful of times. The CDR3 spells CASSLTPNYGYTF. CDR3 in DNA: TGTGCCAGCAGCCTCACCCCCAACTATGGCTACACCTTC. This chain connects TRBV7-2 to TRBJ1-2; D unclear. This CDR3 contains 13 residues. Per germline, CDR1 SGHTA and CDR2 FQGNSA. The V end was cut by 5 bases, the J end by 2 bases, with 9 bases between.

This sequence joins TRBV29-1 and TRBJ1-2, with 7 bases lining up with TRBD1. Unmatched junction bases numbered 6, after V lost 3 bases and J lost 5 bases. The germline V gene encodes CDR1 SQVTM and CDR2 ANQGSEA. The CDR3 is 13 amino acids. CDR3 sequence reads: CSVDLGTVYGYTF. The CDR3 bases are TGCAGCGTTGATCTCGGGACAGTTTATGGCTACACCTTC.

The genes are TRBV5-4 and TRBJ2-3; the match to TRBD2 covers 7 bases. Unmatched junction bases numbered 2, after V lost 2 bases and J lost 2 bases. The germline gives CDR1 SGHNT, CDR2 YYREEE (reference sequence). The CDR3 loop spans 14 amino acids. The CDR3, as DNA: TGTGCCAGCAGCTTAGCGGGAAACACAGATACGCAGTATTTT. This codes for CASSLAGNTDTQYF.